The clone carrying this T cell receptor beta chain was seen once. These data come from a study of blood T cell repertoires in COVID-19. The CDR3 covers 19 residues. Germline V gene lookup returns CDR1 SGHRS and CDR2 YFSETQ. Trimming took off 4 bases at V and 0 bases at J, with 23 bases between the two ends. In the original workflow: Estimation of nucleated cell counts was performed using reference gene primer amplification. The protocol was immunoSEQ multiplex PCR, while the TCRdb copy is restricted to in-frame clones and leaves out a portion. V and J calls and clone size are copied from that table; D and trimming were computed from the DNA. The table lists around 300,000 clones, over 80% of them singletons.

The rearrangement uses TRBV5-1 and TRBJ2-1, with D perhaps matching TRBD2 (6 bases). The sequence derives from a man aged 25 to 40 who had recovered from COVID-19. The sequencing sample was made of PBMCs or T cells enriched from blood (not recorded which). The CDR3: CASSQRAKSGLDSYNEQFF. Written as DNA, the CDR3 is TGCGCCAGCAGCCAACGGGCCAAATCGGGACTGGACTCCTACAATGAGCAGTTCTTC.